The 14 T cell receptor beta chains given below trace back to one sample, sequenced in a study of CD8 T cells in Susac syndrome. With random hexamers, reverse transcription was performed on roughly 0.5 to 1 ug of RNA. TCRdb reanalysed the immunoSEQ multiplex PCR reads using MiXCR and keeps one entry per CDR3 protein. Of about 73,000 distinct CDR3 sequences listed, about 95% are singletons. Sequencing was performed on CD8+ T cells from PBMCs. These receptors were collected from a human donor with multiple sclerosis.

The chain links TRBV20-1 to TRBJ2-7; D is tentatively TRBD1 or TRBD2 (6 bases each). The CDR3 is made up of 16 amino acids. Germline V CDR1 and CDR2: DFQATT, SNEGSKA (reference sequence). The germline V and J ends were trimmed by 0 bases and 2 bases, with 17 bases remaining between them. In DNA, the CDR3 is TGCAGTGCTAGAGATCGGGGGCAGGGTACGGCCTACGAGCAGTACTTC. The encoded protein is CSARDRGQGTAYEQYF.

This rearrangement joins TRBV4-1 to TRBJ1-1; a possible D gene is TRBD1 (5 bases). V shed 4 bases and J shed 2 bases, with 14 bases lying between them. Per germline, CDR1 MGHRA and CDR2 YSYEKL. This CDR3 has 15 residues. The CDR3 bases are TGCGCCAGCAGCCTAGATGGGGGAGGAAACACTGAAGCTTTCTTT. Amino acids: CASSLDGGGNTEAFF.

The V gene is TRBV29-1, the J gene TRBJ2-7, with D hard to call. The CDR3 loop spans 12 amino acids. Germline CDR1 reads SQVTM; CDR2 reads ANQGSEA. Trimming took 4 bases from V and 6 from J, leaving 13 bases between them. The CDR3 sequence is CSVGLPDGEQYF. CDR3 in DNA: TGCAGCGTTGGACTTCCGGACGGCGAGCAGTACTTC.

This chain connects TRBV28 to TRBJ2-5, with TRBD2 identical over 12 bases. Per germline, CDR1 MDHEN and CDR2 SYDVKM. The CDR3 totals 17 residues. V was pared by 5 bases and J by 4 bases, with 11 bases of the junction left unmatched. The CDR3 DNA follows: TGTGCCAGCAGTGACCTAGCGGGAGGGGCTTTGAGAGAGACCCAGTACTTC. Its translation is CASSDLAGGALRETQYF. Full variable domain (missing parts from reference TRBV28 and TRBJ2-5): DVKVTQSSRYLVKRTGEKVFLECVQDMDHENMFWYRQDPGLGLRLIYFSYDVKMKEKGDIPEGYSVSREKKERFSLILESASTNQTSMYLCASSDLAGGALRETQYFGPGTRLLVL.

This sequence joins TRBV6-5 and TRBJ1-1, with D hard to call. Trimming shortened V by 8 bases and J by 4 bases, and 11 bases separated the two germline ends. CDR3 length: 12 amino acids. Germline loops: CDR1 MNHEY, CDR2 SVGAGI. CDR3 residues: CASGPIGTEAFF. The CDR3 DNA reads TGTGCCAGCGGACCTATTGGCACTGAAGCTTTCTTT.

Only one count was recorded for this clonotype. V gene TRBV5-1 combines with J gene TRBJ1-2; 7 bases fit TRBD1. Germline CDR1 and CDR2: SGHRS and YFSETQ. CDR3 length: 15 residues. V gave up 4 bases and J gave up 8 bases; unmatched junction bases: 14. The CDR3 loop reads CASSPFSDRVDGYTF. In DNA, the CDR3 is TGCGCCAGCAGCCCTTTTTCCGACAGGGTCGACGGCTACACCTTC.

The rearrangement links TRBV28 to TRBJ1-2; tentative D call: TRBD1 (6 bases). CDR3 size: 14 residues. Per the germline V gene, CDR1 is MDHEN and CDR2 is SYDVKM. Trimming pared 8 bases from V and 3 bases from J, leaving 16 bases between. CDR3 in DNA: TGTGCCAGCTCCACGGGAGGGGGAGACTATGGCTACACCTTC. Its translation is CASSTGGGDYGYTF.

J is TRBJ1-2 and V is TRBV28; 8 positions agree with TRBD1. Germline lookup yields CDR1 MDHEN and CDR2 SYDVKM. With V trimmed by 1 base and J by 1 base, 11 bases remained unmatched. The CDR3 is 18 amino acids. In nucleotides, the CDR3 is TGTGCCAGCAGTTTATTCCCGCCCCAGGGGGCGCATAACTATGGCTACACCTTC. It specifies CASSLFPPQGAHNYGYTF.

V is TRBV12-3 or TRBV12-4 and J is TRBJ2-1; TRBD2 aligns across 9 bases. The junction had 11 bases not matched to a gene; V was cut back by 5 bases and J by 9 bases. The CDR3 runs to 15 residues. The CDR3 coding sequence is TGTGCCAGCAGTCCCCCTCCGAGCGGGGGGTTTGAGCAGTTCTTC. It translates to CASSPPPSGGFEQFF.

The rearrangement links TRBV13 to TRBJ2-3; 8 nucleotides agree with TRBD2. This CDR3 is built from 16 residues. Trimming took 2 bases from V and 2 from J; bases not matched to a gene: 6. CDR1 and CDR2 (germline): PRHDT, FYEKMQ (reference sequence). In DNA form, the CDR3 reads TGTGCCAGCAGCTTATCCAGCGGGGGATACACAGATACGCAGTATTTT. Translated: CASSLSSGGYTDTQYF. Complete variable domain (other parts from reference TRBV13 and TRBJ2-3): AAGVIQSPRHLIKEKRETATLKCYPIPRHDTVYWYQQGPGQDPQFLISFYEKMQSDKGSIPDRFSAQQFSDYHSELNMSSLELGDSALYFCASSLSSGGYTDTQYFGPGTRLTVL.

This sequence joins TRBV9 and TRBJ1-2; D gene unclear. V lost 0 bases and J lost 2, with 5 bases in between. Germline CDR1 and CDR2: SGDLS and YYNGEE. The length of the CDR3 is 13 residues. This CDR3 is CASSVGWNYGYTF. CDR3 DNA sequence: TGTGCCAGCAGCGTAGGGTGGAACTATGGCTACACCTTC.

J is TRBJ1-5 and V is TRBV6-6, with D unresolved. The CDR3 sequence is 12 residues long. Looked up from germline, CDR1 is MNHNY and CDR2 is SVGAGI (reference sequence). V was trimmed by 6 bases and J by 4 bases, leaving 7 bases between them. The CDR3 DNA is TGTGCCAGCAGCCCTGTGAATCAGCCCCAGCATTTT. Translated: CASSPVNQPQHF.

V gene TRBV9 combines with J gene TRBJ2-1; 9 nucleotides agree with TRBD1. CDR3 length: 14 residues. V lost 4 bases to trimming and J lost 7 bases; unmatched junction nucleotides: 6. Germline V gene sequence: CDR1 SGDLS, CDR2 YYNGEE. CDR3 amino acids: CASSPWTGENEQFF. The CDR3 bases are TGTGCCAGCAGCCCGTGGACAGGGGAGAATGAGCAGTTCTTC.

The rearrangement links TRBV20-1 to TRBJ2-2, with 9 bases matching TRBD2. The germline CDR1 and CDR2 sequences are DFQATT and SNEGSKA (reference sequence). The CDR3 contains 16 residues. V lost 2 bases to trimming and J lost 3 bases; unmatched junction nucleotides: 7. This chain's CDR3 is CSARPFSGGDTGELFF. CDR3 DNA: TGCAGTGCTAGACCTTTTAGCGGGGGAGACACCGGGGAGCTGTTTTTT.